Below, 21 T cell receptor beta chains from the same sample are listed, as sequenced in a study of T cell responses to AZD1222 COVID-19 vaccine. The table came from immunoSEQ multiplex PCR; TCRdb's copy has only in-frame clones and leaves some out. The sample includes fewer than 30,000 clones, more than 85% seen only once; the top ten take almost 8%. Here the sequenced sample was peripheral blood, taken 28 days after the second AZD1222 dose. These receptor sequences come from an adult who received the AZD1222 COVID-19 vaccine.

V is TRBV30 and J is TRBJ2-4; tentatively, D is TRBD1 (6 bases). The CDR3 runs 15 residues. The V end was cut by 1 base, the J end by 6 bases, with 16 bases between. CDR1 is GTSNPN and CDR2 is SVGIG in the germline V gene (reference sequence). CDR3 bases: TGTGCCTGGAGTGGCCAGGGGAGCCCGAGAAACATTCAGTACTTC. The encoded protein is CAWSGQGSPRNIQYF.

Here the CDR3 reads CASNGRSQETQYF. CDR3 bases: TGTGCCAGCAATGGACGGTCCCAAGAGACCCAGTACTTC. The chain joins TRBV7-2 to TRBJ2-5, with D unresolved. The germline gives CDR1 SGHTA, CDR2 FQGNSA. The CDR3 has 13 residues. Trimming removed 7 bases from V and 1 base from J, with 10 bases in between.

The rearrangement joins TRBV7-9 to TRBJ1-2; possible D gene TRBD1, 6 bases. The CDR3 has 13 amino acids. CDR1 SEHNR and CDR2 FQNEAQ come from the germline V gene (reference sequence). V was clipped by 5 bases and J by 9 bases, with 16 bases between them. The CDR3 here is CASSQQYRASYTF. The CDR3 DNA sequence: TGTGCCAGCAGCCAGCAATACAGGGCTAGCTACACCTTC. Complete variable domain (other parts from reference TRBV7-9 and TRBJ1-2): DTGVSQNPRHKITKRGQNVTFRCDPISEHNRLYWYRQTLGQGPEFLTYFQNEAQLEKSRLLSDRFSAERPKGSFSTLEIQRTEQGDSAMYLCASSQQYRASYTFGSGTRLTVV.

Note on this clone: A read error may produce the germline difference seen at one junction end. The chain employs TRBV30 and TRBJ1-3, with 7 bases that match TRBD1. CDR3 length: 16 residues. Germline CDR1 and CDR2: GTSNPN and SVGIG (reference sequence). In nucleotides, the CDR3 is TGTGCCCGGAGTCAGGACAGGCGCCTCTCTGGAAACACCATATATTTT. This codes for CARSQDRRLSGNTIYF.

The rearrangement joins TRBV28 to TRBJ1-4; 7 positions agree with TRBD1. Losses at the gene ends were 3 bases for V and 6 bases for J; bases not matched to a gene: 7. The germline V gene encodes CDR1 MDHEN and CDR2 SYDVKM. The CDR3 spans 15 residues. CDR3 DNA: TGTGCCAGCAGTTTCCGGCAGGGGGGGTATGAAAAACTGTTTTTT. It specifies CASSFRQGGYEKLFF.

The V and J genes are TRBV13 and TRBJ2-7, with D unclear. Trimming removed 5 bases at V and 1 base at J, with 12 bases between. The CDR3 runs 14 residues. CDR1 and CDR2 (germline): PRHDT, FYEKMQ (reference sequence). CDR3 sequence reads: CASSPRARSYEQYF. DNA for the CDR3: TGTGCCAGCAGCCCCCGGGCCCGATCCTACGAGCAGTACTTC.

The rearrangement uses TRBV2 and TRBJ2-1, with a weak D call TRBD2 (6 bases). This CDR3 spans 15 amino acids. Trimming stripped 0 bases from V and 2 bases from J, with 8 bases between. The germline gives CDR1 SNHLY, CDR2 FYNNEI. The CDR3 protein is CASSEATSPYNEQFF. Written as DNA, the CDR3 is TGTGCCAGCAGTGAAGCCACTAGCCCCTACAATGAGCAGTTCTTC.

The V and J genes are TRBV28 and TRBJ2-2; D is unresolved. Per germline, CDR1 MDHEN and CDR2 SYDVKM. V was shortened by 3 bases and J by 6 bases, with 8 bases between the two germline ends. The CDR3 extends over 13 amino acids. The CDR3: CASSFPGSGELFF. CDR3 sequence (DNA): TGTGCCAGCAGTTTTCCCGGGTCCGGGGAGCTGTTTTTT.

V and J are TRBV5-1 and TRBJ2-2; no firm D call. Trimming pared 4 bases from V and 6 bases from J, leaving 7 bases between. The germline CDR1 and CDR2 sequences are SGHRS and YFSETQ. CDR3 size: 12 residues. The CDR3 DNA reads TGCGCCAGCAGCCCCCCTCCCGGGGAGCTGTTTTTT. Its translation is CASSPPPGELFF.

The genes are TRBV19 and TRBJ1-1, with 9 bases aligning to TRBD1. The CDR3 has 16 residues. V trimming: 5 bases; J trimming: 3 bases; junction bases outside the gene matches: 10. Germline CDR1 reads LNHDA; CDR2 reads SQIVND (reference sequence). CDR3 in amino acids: CASSFRTGAIDTEAFF. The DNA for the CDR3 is TGTGCCAGTAGTTTCCGGACAGGGGCGATAGACACTGAAGCTTTCTTT.

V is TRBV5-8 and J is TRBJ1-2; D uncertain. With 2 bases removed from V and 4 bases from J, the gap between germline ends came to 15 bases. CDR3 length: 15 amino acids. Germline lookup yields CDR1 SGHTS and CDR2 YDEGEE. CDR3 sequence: CASSLRDLRSYGYTF. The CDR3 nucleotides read TGTGCCAGCAGCTTAAGGGATCTCAGGAGCTATGGCTACACCTTC.

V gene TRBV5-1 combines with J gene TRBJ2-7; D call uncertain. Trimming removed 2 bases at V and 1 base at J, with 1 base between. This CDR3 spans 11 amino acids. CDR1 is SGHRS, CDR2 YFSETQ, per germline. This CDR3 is CASSFSYEQYF. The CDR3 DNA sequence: TGCGCCAGCAGCTTTTCCTACGAGCAGTACTTC.

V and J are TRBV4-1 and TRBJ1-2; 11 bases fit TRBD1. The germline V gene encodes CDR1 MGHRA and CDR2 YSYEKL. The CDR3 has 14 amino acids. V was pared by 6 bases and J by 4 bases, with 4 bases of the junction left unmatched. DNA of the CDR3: TGCGCCAGCAGTGGACAGGGGGCGACCTATGGCTACACCTTC. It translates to CASSGQGATYGYTF.

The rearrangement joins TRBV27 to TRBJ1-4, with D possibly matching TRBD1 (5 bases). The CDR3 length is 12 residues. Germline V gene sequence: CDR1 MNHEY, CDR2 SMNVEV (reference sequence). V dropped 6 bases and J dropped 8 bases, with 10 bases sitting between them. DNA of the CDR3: TGTGCCAGCAGGCAGGGTGGGGAAAAACTGTTTTTT. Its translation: CASRQGGEKLFF.

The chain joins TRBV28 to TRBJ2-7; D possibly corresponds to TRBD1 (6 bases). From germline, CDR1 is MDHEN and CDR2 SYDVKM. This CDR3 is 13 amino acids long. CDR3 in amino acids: CALTDSRSYEQYF. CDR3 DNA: TGTGCTTTAACGGACAGCCGATCCTACGAGCAGTACTTC.

The CDR3 protein is CAIRGDFRGTEAFF. The CDR3 nucleotides are TGTGCCATCAGGGGGGACTTTCGGGGGACTGAAGCTTTCTTT. J is TRBJ1-1 and V is TRBV10-3; tentative D call: TRBD1 (5 bases). CDR1 and CDR2 from the germline V gene are ENHRY and SYGVKD. The CDR3 consists of 14 residues. V was trimmed by 6 bases and J by 5 bases, leaving 16 bases between them.

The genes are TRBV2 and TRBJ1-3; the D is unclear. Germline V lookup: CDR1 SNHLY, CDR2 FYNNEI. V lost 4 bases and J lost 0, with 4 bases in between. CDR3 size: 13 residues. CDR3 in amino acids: CASSGRSGNTIYF. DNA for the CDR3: TGTGCCAGCAGTGGGCGCTCTGGAAACACCATATATTTT. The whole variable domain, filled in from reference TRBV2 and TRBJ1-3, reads EPEVTQTPSHQVTQMGQEVILRCVPISNHLYFYWYRQILGQKVEFLVSFYNNEISEKSEIFDDQFSVERPDGSNFTLKIRSTKLEDSAMYFCASSGRSGNTIYFGEGSWLTVV.

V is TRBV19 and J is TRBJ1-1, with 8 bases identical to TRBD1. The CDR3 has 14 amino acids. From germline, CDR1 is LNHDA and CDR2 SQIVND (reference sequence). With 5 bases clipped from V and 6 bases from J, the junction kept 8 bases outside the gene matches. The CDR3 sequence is CASSLQGGGAEAFF. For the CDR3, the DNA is TGTGCCAGTAGTCTACAGGGGGGAGGCGCTGAAGCTTTCTTT.

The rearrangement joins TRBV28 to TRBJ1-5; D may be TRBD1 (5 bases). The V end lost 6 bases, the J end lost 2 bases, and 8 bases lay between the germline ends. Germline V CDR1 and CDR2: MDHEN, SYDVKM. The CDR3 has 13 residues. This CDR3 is CASSRDRNQPQHF. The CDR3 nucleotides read TGTGCCAGCAGCCGGGACCGCAATCAGCCCCAGCATTTT.

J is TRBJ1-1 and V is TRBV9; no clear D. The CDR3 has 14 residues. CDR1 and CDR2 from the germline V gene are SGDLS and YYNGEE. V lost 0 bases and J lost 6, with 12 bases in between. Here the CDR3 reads CASSVGPSRAEAFF. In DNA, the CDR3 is TGTGCCAGCAGCGTAGGCCCCTCGCGGGCTGAAGCTTTCTTT.

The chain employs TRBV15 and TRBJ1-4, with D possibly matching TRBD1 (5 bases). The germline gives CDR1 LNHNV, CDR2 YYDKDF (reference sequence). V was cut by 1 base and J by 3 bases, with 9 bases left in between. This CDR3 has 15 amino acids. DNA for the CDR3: TGTGCCACCAGCAGAGTCGGGGGTTCTAATGAAAAACTGTTTTTT. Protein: CATSRVGGSNEKLFF.